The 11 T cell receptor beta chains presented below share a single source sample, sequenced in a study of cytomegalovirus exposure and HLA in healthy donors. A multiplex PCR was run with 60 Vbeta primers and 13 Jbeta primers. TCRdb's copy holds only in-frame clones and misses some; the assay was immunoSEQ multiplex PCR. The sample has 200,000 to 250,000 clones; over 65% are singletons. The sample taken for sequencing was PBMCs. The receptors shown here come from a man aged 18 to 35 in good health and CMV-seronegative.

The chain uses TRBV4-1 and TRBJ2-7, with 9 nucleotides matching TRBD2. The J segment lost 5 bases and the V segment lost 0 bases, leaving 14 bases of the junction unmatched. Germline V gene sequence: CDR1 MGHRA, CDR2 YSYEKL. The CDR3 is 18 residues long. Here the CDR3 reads CASSQDRGLAGPLHEQYF. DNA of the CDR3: TGCGCCAGCAGCCAAGATCGTGGCCTAGCGGGACCGTTGCACGAGCAGTACTTC.

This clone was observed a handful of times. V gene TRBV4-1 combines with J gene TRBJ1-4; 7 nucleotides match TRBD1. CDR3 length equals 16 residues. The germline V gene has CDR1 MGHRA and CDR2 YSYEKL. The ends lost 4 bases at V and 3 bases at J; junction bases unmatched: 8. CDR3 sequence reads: CASSLTGAGANEKLFF. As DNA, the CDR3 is TGCGCCAGCAGCCTTACAGGGGCCGGAGCTAATGAAAAACTGTTTTTT.

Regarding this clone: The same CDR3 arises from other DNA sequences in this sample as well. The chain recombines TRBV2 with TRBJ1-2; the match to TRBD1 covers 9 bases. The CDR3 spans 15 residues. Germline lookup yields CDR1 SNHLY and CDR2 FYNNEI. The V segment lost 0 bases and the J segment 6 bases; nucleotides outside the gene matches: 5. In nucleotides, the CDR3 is TGTGCCAGCAGTGAAGCAGAGGACAGGGGACATGGCTACACCTTC. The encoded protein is CASSEAEDRGHGYTF. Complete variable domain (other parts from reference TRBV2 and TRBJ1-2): EPEVTQTPSHQVTQMGQEVILRCVPISNHLYFYWYRQILGQKVEFLVSFYNNEISEKSEIFDDQFSVERPDGSNFTLKIRSTKLEDSAMYFCASSEAEDRGHGYTFGSGTRLTVV.

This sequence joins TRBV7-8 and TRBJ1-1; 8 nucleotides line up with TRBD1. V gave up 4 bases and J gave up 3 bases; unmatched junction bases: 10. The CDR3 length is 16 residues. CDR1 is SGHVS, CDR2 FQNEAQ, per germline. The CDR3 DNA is TGTGCCAGCAGCTCCACTCAGGGGGCGTTGGACACTGAAGCTTTCTTT. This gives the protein CASSSTQGALDTEAFF.

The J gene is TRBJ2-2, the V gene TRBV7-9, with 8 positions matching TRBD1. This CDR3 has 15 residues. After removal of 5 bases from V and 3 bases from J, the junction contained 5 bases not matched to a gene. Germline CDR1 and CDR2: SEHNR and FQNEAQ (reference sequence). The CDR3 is CASSGSGGDTGELFF. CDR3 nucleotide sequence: TGTGCCAGCAGCGGGTCAGGGGGCGACACCGGGGAGCTGTTTTTT.

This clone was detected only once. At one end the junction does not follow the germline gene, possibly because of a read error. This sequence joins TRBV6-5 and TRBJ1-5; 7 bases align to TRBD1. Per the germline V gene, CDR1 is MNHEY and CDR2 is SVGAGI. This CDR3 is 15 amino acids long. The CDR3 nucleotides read TGTGCCAGCAGCCCTACAGGGGACAGCAATCGGCCCCAGCATTTT. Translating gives CASSPTGDSNRPQHF.

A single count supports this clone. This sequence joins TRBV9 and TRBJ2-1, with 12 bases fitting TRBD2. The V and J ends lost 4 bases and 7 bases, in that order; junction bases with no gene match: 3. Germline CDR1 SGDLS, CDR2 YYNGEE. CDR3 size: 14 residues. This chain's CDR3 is CASSTGLAGNEQFF. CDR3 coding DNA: TGTGCCAGCAGCACCGGACTAGCGGGAAATGAGCAGTTCTTC. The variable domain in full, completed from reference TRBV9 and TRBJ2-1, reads DSGVTQTPKHLITATGQRVTLRCSPRSGDLSVYWYQQSLDQGLQFLIQYYNGEERAKGNILERFSAQQFPDLHSELNLSSLELGDSALYFCASSTGLAGNEQFFGPGTRLTVL.

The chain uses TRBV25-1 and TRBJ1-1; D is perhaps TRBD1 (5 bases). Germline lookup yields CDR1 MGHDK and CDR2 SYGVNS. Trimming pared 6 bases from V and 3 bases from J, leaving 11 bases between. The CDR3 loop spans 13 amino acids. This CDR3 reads CASRARVDTEAFF. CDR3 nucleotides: TGTGCCAGCAGGGCCAGGGTAGACACTGAAGCTTTCTTT. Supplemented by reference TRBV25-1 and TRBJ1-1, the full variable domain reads EADIYQTPRYLVIGTGKKITLECSQTMGHDKMYWYQQDPGMELHLIHYSYGVNSTEKGDLSSESTVSRIRTEHFPLTLESARPSHTSQYLCASRARVDTEAFFGQGTRLTVV.

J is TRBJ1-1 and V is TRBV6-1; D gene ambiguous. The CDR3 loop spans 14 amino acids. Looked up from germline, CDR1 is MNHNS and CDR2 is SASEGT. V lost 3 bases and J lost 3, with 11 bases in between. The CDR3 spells CASSDLSAYTEAFF. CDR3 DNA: TGTGCCAGCAGTGACTTGTCAGCGTACACTGAAGCTTTCTTT.

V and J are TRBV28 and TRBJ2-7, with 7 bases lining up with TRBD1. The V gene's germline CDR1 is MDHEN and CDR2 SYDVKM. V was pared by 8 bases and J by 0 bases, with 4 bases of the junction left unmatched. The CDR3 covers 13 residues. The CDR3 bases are TGTGCCAGCTGGGGACAGAACTCCTACGAGCAGTACTTC. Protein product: CASWGQNSYEQYF.

CDR3 in amino acids: CASSRRDIYGYTF. CDR3 bases: TGTGCCAGCAGTCGCCGGGACATCTATGGCTACACCTTC. V is TRBV28 and J is TRBJ1-2; weak D call: TRBD1 (6 bases). The CDR3 covers 13 residues. Per germline, CDR1 MDHEN and CDR2 SYDVKM. V dropped 5 bases and J dropped 4 bases, with 11 bases sitting between them.